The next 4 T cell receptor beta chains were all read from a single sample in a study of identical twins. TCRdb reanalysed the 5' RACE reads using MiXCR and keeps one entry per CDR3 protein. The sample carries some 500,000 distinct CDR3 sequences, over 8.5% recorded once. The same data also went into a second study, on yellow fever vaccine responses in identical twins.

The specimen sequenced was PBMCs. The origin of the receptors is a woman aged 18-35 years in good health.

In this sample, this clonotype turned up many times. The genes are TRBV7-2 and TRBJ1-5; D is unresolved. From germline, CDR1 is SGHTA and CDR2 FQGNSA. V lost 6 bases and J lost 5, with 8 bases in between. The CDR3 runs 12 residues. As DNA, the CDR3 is TGTGCCAGCAGTCGGAGGGATCAGCCCCAGCATTTT. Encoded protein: CASSRRDQPQHF.

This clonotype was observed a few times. The CDR3 loop is CASSQERLEGNSNQPQHF. DNA for the CDR3: TGTGCCAGCAGCCAAGAGAGGTTAGAGGGAAATAGCAATCAGCCCCAGCATTTT. The chain employs TRBV3-1 and TRBJ1-5; D ambiguous. V was trimmed by 0 bases and J by 0 bases, leaving 15 bases between them. Per germline, CDR1 LGHDT and CDR2 YNNKEL (reference sequence). The CDR3 has 18 residues.

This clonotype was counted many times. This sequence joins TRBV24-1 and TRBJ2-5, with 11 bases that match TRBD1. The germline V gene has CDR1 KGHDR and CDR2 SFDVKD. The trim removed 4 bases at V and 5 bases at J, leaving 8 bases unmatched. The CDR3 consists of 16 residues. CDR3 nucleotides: TGTGCCACCAGTGAAACCGGACAGGGGGCTCGGGAGACCCAGTACTTC. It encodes CATSETGQGARETQYF.

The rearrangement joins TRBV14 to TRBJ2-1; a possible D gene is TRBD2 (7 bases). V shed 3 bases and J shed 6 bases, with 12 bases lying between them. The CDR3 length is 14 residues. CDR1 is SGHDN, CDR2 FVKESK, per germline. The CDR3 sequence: CASSHGGPGNEQFF. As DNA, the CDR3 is TGTGCCAGCAGCCACGGGGGGCCAGGCAATGAGCAGTTCTTC.